This record covers a single TCR beta chain. With V trimmed by 6 bases and J by 4 bases, 7 bases remained unmatched. Germline CDR1 is DFQATT and CDR2 is SNEGSKA (reference sequence). CDR3 length: 14 amino acids. Alongside a J-beta primer mix, a sample-barcoded 5' primer served in a second PCR lasting about 6 to 11 cycles. TCRdb re-analysed the 5' RACE reads in MiXCR, keeping a single row per CDR3 protein. The sample lists 550,000 to 750,000 distinct CDR3 sequences; around 21% were seen once. The entry originates in a study of blood T cells in healthy people across ages. This clonotype originated in a man aged 65-85 years in good health. This chain links TRBV20-1 with TRBJ2-5; TRBD2 aligns across 11 bases. The sequenced sample was blood. CDR3 amino acids: CSAPTTSGIETQYF. DNA for the CDR3: TGCAGTGCACCGACGACTAGCGGGATAGAGACCCAGTACTTC.